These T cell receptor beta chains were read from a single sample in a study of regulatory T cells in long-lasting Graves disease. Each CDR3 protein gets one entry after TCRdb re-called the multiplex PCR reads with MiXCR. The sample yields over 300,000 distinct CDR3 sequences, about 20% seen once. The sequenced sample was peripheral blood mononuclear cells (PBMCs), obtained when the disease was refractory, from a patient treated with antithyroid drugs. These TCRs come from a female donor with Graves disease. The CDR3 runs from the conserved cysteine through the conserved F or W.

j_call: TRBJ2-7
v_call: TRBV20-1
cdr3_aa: CSASSSPGREQHF

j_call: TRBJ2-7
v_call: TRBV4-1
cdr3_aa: CASSQPIQGRDLATRSYEQYF

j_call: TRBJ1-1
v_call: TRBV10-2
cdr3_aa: CASSEQGILNTEAFF

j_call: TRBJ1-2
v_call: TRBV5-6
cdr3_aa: CASRDGQWANYGYTF

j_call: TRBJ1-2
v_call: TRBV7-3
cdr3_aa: CASSLSGDSYGYTF

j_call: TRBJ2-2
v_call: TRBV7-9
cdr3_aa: CASSSTSGSGGELFF

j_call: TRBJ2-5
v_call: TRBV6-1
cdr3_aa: CASSPQGFLIQTWQETQYF

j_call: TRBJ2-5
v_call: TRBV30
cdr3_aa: CAWGLAGLETQYF

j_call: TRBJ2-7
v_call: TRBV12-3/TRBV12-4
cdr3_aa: CASSGHNTGTSDYYEQYF

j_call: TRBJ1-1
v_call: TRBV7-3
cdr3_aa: CASSLTRDANTEAFF

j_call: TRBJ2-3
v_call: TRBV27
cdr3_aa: CASSAGLAGDSTDTQYF

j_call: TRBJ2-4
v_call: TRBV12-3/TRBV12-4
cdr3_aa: CASSPPRSRVYIQYF

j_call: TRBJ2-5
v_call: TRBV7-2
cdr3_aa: CASSLRLQGQETQYF

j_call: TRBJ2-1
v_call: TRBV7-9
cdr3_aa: CASSLVGPQFF

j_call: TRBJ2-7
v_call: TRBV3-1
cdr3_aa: CASSQAGSEQYF

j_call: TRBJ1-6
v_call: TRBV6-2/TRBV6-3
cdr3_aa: CASSYVEGDSPLHF

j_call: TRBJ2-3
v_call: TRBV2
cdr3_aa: CASSPGLGTDTQYF

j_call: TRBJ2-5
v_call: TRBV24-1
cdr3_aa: CATSDYRDSQETQYF

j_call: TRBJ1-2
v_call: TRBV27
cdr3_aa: CASSKTGTGGARNGYTF

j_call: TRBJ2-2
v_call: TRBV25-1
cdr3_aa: CASSPLGGNTGELFF

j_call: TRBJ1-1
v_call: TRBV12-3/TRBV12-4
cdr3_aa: CASRRGGAGTEAFF

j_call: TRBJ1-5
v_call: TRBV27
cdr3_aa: CASTTVGGNQPQHF

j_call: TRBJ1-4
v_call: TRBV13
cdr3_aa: CASSSGQWLKDEKLFF

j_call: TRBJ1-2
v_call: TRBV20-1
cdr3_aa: CSASLENIGYTF

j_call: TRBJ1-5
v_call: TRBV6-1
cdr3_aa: CASSPRTGDGGNQPQHF

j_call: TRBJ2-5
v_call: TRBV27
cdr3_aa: CASSTTGRSSGTQYF

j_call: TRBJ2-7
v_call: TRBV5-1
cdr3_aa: CASSLGQGGSDEQYF

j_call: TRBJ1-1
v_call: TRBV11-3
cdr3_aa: CASSRGQGNTEAFF

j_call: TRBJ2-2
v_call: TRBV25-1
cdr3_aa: CASSGQGDTGELFF

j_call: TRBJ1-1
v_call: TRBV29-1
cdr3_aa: CSVSVGNTGAFF

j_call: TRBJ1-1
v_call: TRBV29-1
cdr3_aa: CSVPGSNTEAFF

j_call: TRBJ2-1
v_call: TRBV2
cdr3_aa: CASSAPPGEQFF

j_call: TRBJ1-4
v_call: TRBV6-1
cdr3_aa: CASSESRRGHEKLFF

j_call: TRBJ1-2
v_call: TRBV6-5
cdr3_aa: CASSYALRDTGYTF

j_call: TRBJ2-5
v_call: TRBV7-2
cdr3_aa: CASSPRTSGVQTQYF

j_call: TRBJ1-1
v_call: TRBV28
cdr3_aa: CASSPPVNTEAFF

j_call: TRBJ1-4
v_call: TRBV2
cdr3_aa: CARSAGINEKLFF

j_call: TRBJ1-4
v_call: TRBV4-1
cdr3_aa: CASSQVLGEKLFF

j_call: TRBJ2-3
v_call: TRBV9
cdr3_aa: CASRSGGPASTDTQYF

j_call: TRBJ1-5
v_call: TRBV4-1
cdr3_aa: CASSRPGGPNQPQHF

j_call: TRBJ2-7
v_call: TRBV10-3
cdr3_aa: CAANSRGENEQYF

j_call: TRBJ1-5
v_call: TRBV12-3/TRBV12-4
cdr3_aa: CASSLKGKQPQHF

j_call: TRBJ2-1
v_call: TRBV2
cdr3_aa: CASSEGLAGLSGPFF

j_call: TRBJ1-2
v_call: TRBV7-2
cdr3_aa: CASSFGQGNYGYTF

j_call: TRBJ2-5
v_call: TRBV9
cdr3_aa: CASSVRGGWQETQYF

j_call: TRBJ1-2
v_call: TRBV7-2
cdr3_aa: CASSFAVTGRDGYTF

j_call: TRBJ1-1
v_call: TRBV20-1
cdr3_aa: CSARVGLTGSTEAFF

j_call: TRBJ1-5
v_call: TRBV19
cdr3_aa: CASTTGHRGGSQPQHF

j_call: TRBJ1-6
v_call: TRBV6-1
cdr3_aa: CASSETGGFSPLHF

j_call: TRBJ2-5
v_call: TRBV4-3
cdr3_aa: CASSQDRTAWAETQYF

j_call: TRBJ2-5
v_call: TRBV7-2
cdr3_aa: CASSSRPLRGPQETQYF

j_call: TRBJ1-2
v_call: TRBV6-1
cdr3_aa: CASSVDVVEGYTF

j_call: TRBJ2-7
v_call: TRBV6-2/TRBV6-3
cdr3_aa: CASSSGLADSYEQYF

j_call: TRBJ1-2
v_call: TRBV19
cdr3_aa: CASSKGQQSYGYTF

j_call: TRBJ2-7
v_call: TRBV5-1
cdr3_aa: CASSLTGGGYEQYF

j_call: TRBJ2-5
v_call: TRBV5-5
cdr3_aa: CASSLEDASGGYQETQYF

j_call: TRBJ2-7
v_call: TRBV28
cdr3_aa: CASNLQGANEQYF